Following are 32 T cell receptor beta chains from one sample sequenced in a study of cytomegalovirus exposure and HLA in healthy donors. The data were produced by immunoSEQ multiplex PCR, yet TCRdb's version contains in-frame clones alone and is incomplete. The data hold over 100,000 clones, with approximately 89% observed a single time. The sample was PBMCs. Receptors were obtained from a woman younger than 30 in good health and CMV-seronegative.

The rearrangement uses TRBV6-1 and TRBJ2-5; D gene ambiguous. The CDR3 spans 14 residues. The germline V gene encodes CDR1 MNHNS and CDR2 SASEGT. Trimming left V 1 base short and J 6 bases short, with 12 bases between. CDR3: CASSEDSATKTQYF. CDR3 in DNA: TGTGCCAGCAGTGAAGACTCTGCTACGAAGACCCAGTACTTC.

This chain uses TRBV7-6 with TRBJ2-5; possible D gene TRBD2, 6 bases. Between the trimmed V and J ends, which lost 5 bases and 0 bases, there was a span of 16 bases. Germline values: CDR1 SGHVS, CDR2 FNYEAQ. The CDR3 totals 16 residues. CDR3 coding DNA: TGTGCCAGCAGCCGCAATTCCCGGGAGAACCAAGAGACCCAGTACTTC. This translates into CASSRNSRENQETQYF.

The chain employs TRBV25-1 and TRBJ1-6; D gene uncertain. Trimming took off 3 bases at V and 7 bases at J, with 13 bases between the two ends. The CDR3 sequence is 15 residues long. Germline assignment: CDR1 MGHDK and CDR2 SYGVNS. The CDR3 here is CASSDLRVPNSPLHF. CDR3 sequence (DNA): TGTGCCAGCAGTGATCTGCGAGTCCCCAATTCACCCCTCCACTTT.

The chain links TRBV6-1 to TRBJ1-3; TRBD1 might be the D (5 bases). CDR3 length: 19 residues. Between the trimmed V and J ends, which lost 4 bases and 0 bases, there was a span of 22 bases. CDR1 and CDR2 from the germline V gene are MNHNS and SASEGT. The DNA for the CDR3 is TGTGCCAGCAGTGCCCCCCGACAGATAAATAGAATCTCTGGAAACACCATATATTTT. It translates to CASSAPRQINRISGNTIYF.

The genes are TRBV7-9 and TRBJ1-5; D might be TRBD1 (6 bases). The length of the CDR3 is 14 residues. Germline CDR1 and CDR2: SEHNR and FQNEAQ (reference sequence). Trimming cost V 5 bases and J 4 bases, with 12 bases left between them. The CDR3 here is CASSPQGWNQPQHF. DNA of the CDR3: TGTGCCAGCAGCCCGCAGGGGTGGAATCAGCCCCAGCATTTT.

V gene TRBV15 combines with J gene TRBJ1-6; 9 positions agree with TRBD1. The germline gives CDR1 LNHNV, CDR2 YYDKDF (reference sequence). The CDR3 has 14 amino acids. V dropped 2 bases and J dropped 8; count of bases not matched to a gene: 1. DNA of the CDR3: TGTGCCACCAGCAGACGGGACAGGGATTCACCCCTCCACTTT. This sequence encodes CATSRRDRDSPLHF.

This chain connects TRBV29-1 to TRBJ1-2, with TRBD1 as a possible D gene (6 bases). CDR1 SQVTM and CDR2 ANQGSEA come from the germline V gene. V lost 0 bases and J 4 bases, leaving 15 bases between the germline ends. The CDR3 totals 15 residues. The CDR3 nucleotides read TGCAGCGTTGAAGATCAGGGGTTGGGGACCTATGGCTACACCTTC. Amino acids: CSVEDQGLGTYGYTF.

This chain uses TRBV6-5 with TRBJ1-1; tentative D call: TRBD1 (5 bases). Germline V gene lookup returns CDR1 MNHEY and CDR2 SVGAGI. Trimming removed 2 bases from V and 3 bases from J, with 13 bases in between. The CDR3 is made up of 15 amino acids. The CDR3 sequence: CASSYVPGGYTEAFF. CDR3 coding DNA: TGTGCCAGCAGTTACGTCCCGGGGGGTTACACTGAAGCTTTCTTT.

V is TRBV7-6 and J is TRBJ1-2; maybe TRBD1 (5 bases). The CDR3 is 16 residues long. Trimming took 1 base from V and 4 from J, leaving 16 bases between them. Germline V gene lookup returns CDR1 SGHVS and CDR2 FNYEAQ. Here the CDR3 DNA reads TGTGCCAGCAGCTTAGAGGCCGACAGATGGGGCTATGGCTACACCTTC. It encodes CASSLEADRWGYGYTF.

The chain has TRBV7-6 and TRBJ1-1; D is perhaps TRBD1 (5 bases). The V gene lost 1 base and the J gene lost 4 bases, with 7 bases spanning the gap. The CDR3 sequence is 13 residues long. Germline CDR1 SGHVS, CDR2 FNYEAQ. The CDR3 here is CASSLGQSTEAFF. The CDR3 bases are TGTGCCAGCAGCTTAGGACAGAGCACTGAAGCTTTCTTT.

Only one count was recorded for this clone. The chain links TRBV9 to TRBJ2-1, with D tentatively TRBD1 (6 bases). CDR3 size: 15 residues. In germline, CDR1 is SGDLS, CDR2 YYNGEE. V lost 2 bases and J 2 bases, leaving 11 bases between the germline ends. CDR3 sequence: CASSVTGTTYNEQFF. CDR3 DNA: TGTGCCAGCAGCGTTACAGGGACCACCTACAATGAGCAGTTCTTC.

CDR3 sequence: CASGQGSSYNEQFF. The CDR3 coding sequence is TGTGCCAGCGGGCAGGGGAGCTCCTACAATGAGCAGTTCTTC. V and J are TRBV6-6 and TRBJ2-1; D may be TRBD1 (6 bases). Trimming removed 8 bases at V and 0 bases at J, with 11 bases between. The germline V gene has CDR1 MNHNY and CDR2 SVGAGI (reference sequence). CDR3 length: 14 residues.

V and J are TRBV6-1 and TRBJ1-5; TRBD1 is a possible D gene (5 bases). V dropped 1 base and J dropped 2 bases, with 12 bases sitting between them. The CDR3 covers 16 residues. Germline values: CDR1 MNHNS, CDR2 SASEGT. DNA of the CDR3: TGTGCCAGCAGTGAAGATGGGGGGAGGGGCAATCAGCCCCAGCATTTT. This translates into CASSEDGGRGNQPQHF.

This rearrangement joins TRBV19 to TRBJ1-5; a weak D match, TRBD1 (6 bases). The germline V gene has CDR1 LNHDA and CDR2 SQIVND (reference sequence). Trimming took 7 bases from V and 1 from J, leaving 11 bases between them. The CDR3 has 14 residues. The CDR3 region is CASNGRGSNQPQHF. The DNA of the CDR3 is TGTGCCAGTAATGGCAGGGGCAGCAATCAGCCCCAGCATTTT.

The chain recombines TRBV5-5 with TRBJ1-2, with D possibly TRBD1 on 5 matching bases. The CDR3 spans 14 residues. Trimming removed 0 bases at V and 5 bases at J, with 11 bases between. Per germline, CDR1 SGHKS and CDR2 YYEKEE (reference sequence). As DNA, the CDR3 is TGTGCCAGCAGCTTGGAGTCAGGGTCATATGGCTACACCTTC. Amino acid sequence: CASSLESGSYGYTF.

This rearrangement joins TRBV9 to TRBJ1-2, with TRBD1 matching 9 bases. From germline, CDR1 is SGDLS and CDR2 YYNGEE. This CDR3 comprises 14 residues. The trim removed 0 bases at V and 7 bases at J, leaving 4 bases unmatched. For the CDR3, the DNA is TGTGCCAGCAGCGTAGTACAGGGGGCGGGTGGCTACACCTTC. Its protein product is CASSVVQGAGGYTF.

The rearrangement links TRBV6-5 to TRBJ1-2; 9 bases match TRBD1. Losses at the gene ends were 6 bases for V and 7 bases for J; bases not matched to a gene: 6. CDR3 length equals 13 residues. Germline CDR1 is MNHEY and CDR2 is SVGAGI. CDR3 bases: TGTGCCAGCAGACAACAGGGGGCTGTTGGCTACACCTTC. Residues: CASRQQGAVGYTF.

This clone was seen only a few times. The chain uses TRBV11-2 and TRBJ2-7; the D is unclear. CDR1 SGHAT and CDR2 FQNNGV come from the germline V gene. V was shortened by 3 bases and J by 3 bases, with 3 bases between the two germline ends. The CDR3 totals 11 residues. This chain's CDR3 is CASSFVYEQYF. In nucleotides, the CDR3 is TGTGCCAGCAGCTTCGTCTACGAGCAGTACTTC. The variable domain in full, with the rest retrieved from reference TRBV11-2 and TRBJ2-7, is EAGVAQSPRYKIIEKRQSVAFWCNPISGHATLYWYQQILGQGPKLLIQFQNNGVVDDSQLPKDRFSAERLKGVDSTLKIQPAKLEDSAVYLCASSFVYEQYFGPGTRLTVT.

The V and J genes are TRBV27 and TRBJ2-7; D might be TRBD1 (6 bases). The CDR3 contains 13 residues. V was pared by 4 bases and J by 5 bases, with 12 bases between. Germline V gene sequence: CDR1 MNHEY, CDR2 SMNVEV (reference sequence). DNA of the CDR3: TGTGCCAGCAGTTCATGGGGACATGACGAGCAGTACTTC. Its translation: CASSSWGHDEQYF.

The chain recombines TRBV18 with TRBJ1-3; possibly TRBD1 for D (6 bases). From germline, CDR1 is KGHSH and CDR2 LQKENI. The CDR3 is 15 residues long. Deletions cut 3 bases from V and 2 bases from J, with 11 bases between. The CDR3 DNA sequence: TGTGCCAGCTCACCCTCGCGACAGGCTGGAAACACCATATATTTT. It is translated as CASSPSRQAGNTIYF. Full variable domain (outside the CDR3, taken from reference TRBV18 and TRBJ1-3): NAGVMQNPRHLVRRRGQEARLRCSPMKGHSHVYWYRQLPEEGLKFMVYLQKENIIDESGMPKERFSAEFPKEGPSILRIQQVVRGDSAAYFCASSPSRQAGNTIYFGEGSWLTVV.

The chain has TRBV9 and TRBJ2-2; unclear D gene. The CDR3 runs to 15 residues. The germline CDR1 and CDR2 sequences are SGDLS and YYNGEE. V gave up 0 bases and J gave up 2 bases, with 8 bases separating them. The CDR3 coding sequence is TGTGCCAGCAGCGTAGTTAGTAGTAACACCGGGGAGCTGTTTTTT. It translates to CASSVVSSNTGELFF. Supplemented by reference TRBV9 and TRBJ2-2, the full variable domain reads DSGVTQTPKHLITATGQRVTLRCSPRSGDLSVYWYQQSLDQGLQFLIQYYNGEERAKGNILERFSAQQFPDLHSELNLSSLELGDSALYFCASSVVSSNTGELFFGEGSRLTVL.

V gene TRBV6-6 combines with J gene TRBJ1-2; TRBD1 is a possible D gene (5 bases). V was trimmed by 5 bases and J by 6 bases, leaving 19 bases between them. The CDR3 loop spans 15 amino acids. Germline-derived CDR1 and CDR2 are MNHNY and SVGAGI (reference sequence). In nucleotides, the CDR3 is TGTGCCAGCAGTCCCCTGTTGGTGGGGGGAAATGGCTACACCTTC. Translating gives CASSPLLVGGNGYTF.

This chain links TRBV14 with TRBJ1-2; unclear D gene. The CDR3 length is 12 residues. V was trimmed by 1 base and J by 5 bases, leaving 5 bases between them. The V gene's germline CDR1 is SGHDN and CDR2 FVKESK. The CDR3 coding sequence is TGTGCCAGCAGCCAAGGAGTTTATGGCTACACCTTC. Protein: CASSQGVYGYTF.

V usage is TRBV7-9 and J usage is TRBJ2-2; 7 bases fit TRBD2. Germline trimming cut 5 bases from V and 1 base from J; bases unmatched to any gene: 7. Germline loops: CDR1 SEHNR, CDR2 FQNEAQ (reference sequence). The CDR3 is 16 amino acids. The chain's CDR3 is CASSLRGGRNTGELFF. CDR3 nucleotide sequence: TGTGCCAGCAGCCTACGCGGGGGTCGGAACACCGGGGAGCTGTTTTTT.

The genes are TRBV15 and TRBJ2-5; weak D call: TRBD2 (6 bases). The germline V gene has CDR1 LNHNV and CDR2 YYDKDF (reference sequence). The CDR3 covers 16 residues. The germline V and J ends were trimmed by 4 bases and 5 bases, with 20 bases remaining between them. The CDR3 DNA sequence: TGTGCCACCAGCAAAACGATGGGTTCGGGGGAGGAGACCCAGTACTTC. This sequence encodes CATSKTMGSGEETQYF.

The genes are TRBV11-2 and TRBJ2-3; 11 nucleotides line up with TRBD2. Germline assignment: CDR1 SGHAT and CDR2 FQNNGV. V was pared by 5 bases and J by 6 bases, with 7 bases of the junction left unmatched. The CDR3 sequence is 15 residues long. The CDR3 here is CASSPGTSGLDTQYF. The CDR3 coding sequence is TGTGCCAGCAGCCCCGGGACTAGCGGCCTCGATACGCAGTATTTT.

The chain combines TRBV5-1 with TRBJ2-7; D possibly corresponds to TRBD1 (6 bases). CDR1 is SGHRS and CDR2 is YFSETQ in the germline V gene. The V end was cut by 0 bases, the J end by 4 bases, with 14 bases between. The CDR3 runs to 15 residues. This CDR3 is CASSLGVWTAYEQYF. CDR3 nucleotides: TGCGCCAGCAGCTTGGGAGTTTGGACAGCTTACGAGCAGTACTTC.

The chain combines TRBV7-3 with TRBJ2-7; D might be TRBD1 (5 bases). Trimming took off 5 bases at V and 0 bases at J, with 17 bases between the two ends. The V gene's germline CDR1 is SGHTA and CDR2 FQGTGA. CDR3 length: 16 residues. The CDR3 here is CASSPNPPGYSYEQYF. As DNA, the CDR3 is TGTGCCAGCAGCCCAAATCCCCCAGGGTACTCCTACGAGCAGTACTTC.

V is TRBV6-5 and J is TRBJ1-3; the match to TRBD1 covers 7 bases. V dropped 0 bases and J dropped 7; count of bases not matched to a gene: 9. The CDR3 is 16 residues long. The germline gives CDR1 MNHEY, CDR2 SVGAGI. CDR3 coding DNA: TGTGCCAGCAGTTACTCGCTCGGGACAGTTATCAACACCATATATTTT. It encodes CASSYSLGTVINTIYF.

The chain employs TRBV19 and TRBJ2-3; a weak D match, TRBD1 (6 bases). This CDR3 is built from 15 residues. The germline gives CDR1 LNHDA, CDR2 SQIVND (reference sequence). V gave up 9 bases and J gave up 5 bases, with 21 bases separating them. For the CDR3, the DNA is TGTGCCAGCCAACCGAGGGGGTATTTGCGAGATACGCAGTATTTT. Its protein is CASQPRGYLRDTQYF.

J is TRBJ1-1 and V is TRBV9; D not certain. CDR1 and CDR2 from the germline V gene are SGDLS and YYNGEE. V was cut by 4 bases and J by 4 bases, with 14 bases left in between. This CDR3 is 14 amino acids long. CDR3 bases: TGTGCCAGCAGCCCCCGCCCGGTGTCCACTGAAGCTTTCTTT. It specifies CASSPRPVSTEAFF.

The count of this clone is one. Other nucleotide sequences in the sample specify the same CDR3. The rearrangement uses TRBV2 and TRBJ1-1; no clear D gene. CDR1 is SNHLY and CDR2 is FYNNEI in the germline V gene. The CDR3 loop spans 11 amino acids. Trimming removed 6 bases at V and 1 base at J, with 3 bases between. The CDR3 region has the DNA TGTGCCAGCAGCAGGAACACTGAAGCTTTCTTT. Its translation is CASSRNTEAFF.